Sequencing of this T cell receptor beta chain was carried out in a study of T cell changes during pregnancy in multiple sclerosis. Clones were sequenced by immunoSEQ multiplex PCR, and TCRdb holds only the in-frame ones, with some missing. Among approximately 85,000 clones listed, 90% to 95% were seen once. The CDR3 loop spans 14 amino acids. CDR1 and CDR2 from the germline V gene are SGHVS and FQNEAQ. V was trimmed by 5 bases and J by 7 bases, leaving 18 bases between them. This sample comprised peripheral blood, obtained in the first trimester of pregnancy. This chain links TRBV7-8 with TRBJ2-7; possible D gene TRBD1, 8 bases. This clonotype originated in a female donor with multiple sclerosis, enrolled in a pregnancy study. The CDR3 protein is CASSPITGGGEQYF. The CDR3 DNA reads as TGTGCCAGCAGCCCAATAACAGGGGGAGGGGAGCAGTACTTC.